The entry below gives a single TCR beta chain sequence along with its context. The record originates from a study of blood T cell repertoires in COVID-19. V lost 2 bases and J lost 5, with 9 bases in between. This CDR3 contains 14 residues. From germline, CDR1 is LNHNV and CDR2 YYDKDF (reference sequence). Only in-frame clones appear in the TCRdb table, and some are missing; sequencing was by immunoSEQ multiplex PCR. The data hold more than 150,000 clones, with approximately 80% observed a single time. The chain links TRBV15 to TRBJ2-2, with D unresolved. The receptor's source is a woman over 75 with COVID-19, enrolled during active disease. Sequenced sample: peripheral blood. CDR3 protein: CATSRIKRTGELFF. The CDR3 nucleotides are TGTGCCACCAGCAGAATAAAGCGTACCGGGGAGCTGTTTTTT.